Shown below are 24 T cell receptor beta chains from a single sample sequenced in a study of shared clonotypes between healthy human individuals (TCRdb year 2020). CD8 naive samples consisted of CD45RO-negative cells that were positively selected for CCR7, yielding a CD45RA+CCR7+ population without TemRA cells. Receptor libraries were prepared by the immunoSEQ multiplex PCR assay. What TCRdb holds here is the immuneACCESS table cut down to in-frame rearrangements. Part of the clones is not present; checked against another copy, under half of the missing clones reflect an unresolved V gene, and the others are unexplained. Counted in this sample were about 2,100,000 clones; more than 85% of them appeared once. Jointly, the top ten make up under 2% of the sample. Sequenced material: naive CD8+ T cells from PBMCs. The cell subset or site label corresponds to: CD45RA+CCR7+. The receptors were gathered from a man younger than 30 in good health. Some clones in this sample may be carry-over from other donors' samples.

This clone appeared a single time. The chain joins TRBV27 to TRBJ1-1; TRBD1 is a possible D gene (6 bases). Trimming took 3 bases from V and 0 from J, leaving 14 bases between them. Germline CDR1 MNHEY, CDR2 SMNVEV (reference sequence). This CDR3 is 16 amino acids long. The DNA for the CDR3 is TGTGCCAGCAGTTTGTCGTCAGGGGTTGTGAACACTGAAGCTTTCTTT. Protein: CASSLSSGVVNTEAFF.

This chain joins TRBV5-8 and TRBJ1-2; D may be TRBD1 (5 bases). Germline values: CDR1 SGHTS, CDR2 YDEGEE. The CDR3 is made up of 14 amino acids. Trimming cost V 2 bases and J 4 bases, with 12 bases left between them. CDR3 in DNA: TGTGCCAGCAGCTTCCTGACAGCCGGCTATGGCTACACCTTC. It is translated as CASSFLTAGYGYTF.

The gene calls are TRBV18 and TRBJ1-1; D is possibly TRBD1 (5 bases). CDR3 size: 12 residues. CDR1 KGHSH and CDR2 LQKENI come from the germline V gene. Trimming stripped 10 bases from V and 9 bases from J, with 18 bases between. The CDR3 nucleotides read TGTGCCACCCGTGTAGGGGAAGTTCAAGCTTTCTTT. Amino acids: CATRVGEVQAFF.

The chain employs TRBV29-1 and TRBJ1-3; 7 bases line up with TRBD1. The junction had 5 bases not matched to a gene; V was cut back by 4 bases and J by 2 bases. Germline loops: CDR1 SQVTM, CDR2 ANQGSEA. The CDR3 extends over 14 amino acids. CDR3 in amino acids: CSVVGGLAGNTIYF. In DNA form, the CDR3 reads TGCAGCGTTGTAGGGGGCCTTGCTGGAAACACCATATATTTT.

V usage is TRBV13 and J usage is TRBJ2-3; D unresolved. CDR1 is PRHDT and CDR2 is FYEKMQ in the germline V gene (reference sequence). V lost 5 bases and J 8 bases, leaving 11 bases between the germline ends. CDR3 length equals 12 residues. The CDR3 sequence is CASSVELATQYF. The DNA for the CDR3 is TGTGCCAGCAGCGTAGAACTGGCTACGCAGTATTTT.

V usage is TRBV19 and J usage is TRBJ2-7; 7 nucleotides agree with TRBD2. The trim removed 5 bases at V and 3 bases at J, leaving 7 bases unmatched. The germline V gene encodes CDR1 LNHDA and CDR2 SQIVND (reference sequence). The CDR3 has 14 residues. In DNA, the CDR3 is TGTGCCAGTAGTTTGGCGGGGGACCACTACGAGCAGTACTTC. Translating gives CASSLAGDHYEQYF.

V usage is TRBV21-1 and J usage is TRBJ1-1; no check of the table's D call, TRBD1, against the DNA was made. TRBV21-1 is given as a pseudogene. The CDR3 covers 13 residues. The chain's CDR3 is CASGTGPGTEAFF. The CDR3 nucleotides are TGTGCCAGCGGAACAGGTCCCGGCACTGAAGCTTTCTTT.

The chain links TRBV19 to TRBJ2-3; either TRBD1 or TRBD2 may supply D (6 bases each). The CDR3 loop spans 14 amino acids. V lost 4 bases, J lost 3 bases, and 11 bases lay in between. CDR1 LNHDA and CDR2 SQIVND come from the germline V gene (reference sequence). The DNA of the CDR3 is TGTGCCAGTAGTACCGGGGGCGGAACAGATACGCAGTATTTT. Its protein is CASSTGGGTDTQYF. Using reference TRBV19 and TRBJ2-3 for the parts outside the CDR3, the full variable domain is DGGITQSPKYLFRKEGQNVTLSCEQNLNHDAMYWYRQDPGQGLRLIYYSQIVNDFQKGDIAEGYSVSREKKESFPLTVTSAQKNPTAFYLCASSTGGGTDTQYFGPGTRLTVL.

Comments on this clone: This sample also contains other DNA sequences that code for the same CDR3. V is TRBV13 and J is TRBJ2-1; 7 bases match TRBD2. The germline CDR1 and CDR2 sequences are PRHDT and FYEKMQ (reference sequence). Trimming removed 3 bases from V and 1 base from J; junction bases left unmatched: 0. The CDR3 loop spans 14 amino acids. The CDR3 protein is CASSFGGSYNEQFF. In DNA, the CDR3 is TGTGCCAGCAGCTTCGGGGGGTCCTACAATGAGCAGTTCTTC.

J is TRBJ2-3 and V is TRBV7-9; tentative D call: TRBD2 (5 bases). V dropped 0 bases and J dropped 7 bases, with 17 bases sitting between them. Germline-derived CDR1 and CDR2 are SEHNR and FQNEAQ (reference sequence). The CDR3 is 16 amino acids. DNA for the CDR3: TGTGCCAGCAGCTTAGCGCGGGCTAGCCTCTCGAATACGCAGTATTTT. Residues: CASSLARASLSNTQYF.

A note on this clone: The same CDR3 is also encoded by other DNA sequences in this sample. The DNA for the CDR3 is TGTGCCAGCAGCTTAGGAGCAGGGGGCTACGAGCAGTACTTC. Protein product: CASSLGAGGYEQYF. The chain recombines TRBV7-6 with TRBJ2-7; 7 bases align to TRBD1. V trimming: 1 base; J trimming: 3 bases; junction bases outside the gene matches: 3. Germline-derived CDR1 and CDR2 are SGHVS and FNYEAQ. This CDR3 is 14 amino acids long.

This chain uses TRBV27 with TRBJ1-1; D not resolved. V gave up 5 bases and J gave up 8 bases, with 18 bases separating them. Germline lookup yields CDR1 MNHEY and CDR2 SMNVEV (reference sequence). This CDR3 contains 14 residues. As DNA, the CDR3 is TGTGCCAGCAGTCGCCATTGGGGAGGCGAGGAAGCTTTCTTT. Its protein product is CASSRHWGGEEAFF.

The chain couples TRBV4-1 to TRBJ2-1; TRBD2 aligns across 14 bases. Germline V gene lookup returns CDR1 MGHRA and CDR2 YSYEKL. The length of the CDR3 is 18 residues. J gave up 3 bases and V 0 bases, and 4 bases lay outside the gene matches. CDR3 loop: CASSQDRTSGRYYNEQFF. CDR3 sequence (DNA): TGCGCCAGCAGCCAAGACAGGACTAGCGGGAGGTACTACAATGAGCAGTTCTTC.

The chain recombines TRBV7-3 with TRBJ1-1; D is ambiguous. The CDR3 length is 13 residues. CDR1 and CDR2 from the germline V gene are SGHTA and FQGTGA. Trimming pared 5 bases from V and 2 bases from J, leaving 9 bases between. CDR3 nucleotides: TGTGCCAGCAGCCATTTAAACAACACTGAAGCTTTCTTT. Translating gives CASSHLNNTEAFF.

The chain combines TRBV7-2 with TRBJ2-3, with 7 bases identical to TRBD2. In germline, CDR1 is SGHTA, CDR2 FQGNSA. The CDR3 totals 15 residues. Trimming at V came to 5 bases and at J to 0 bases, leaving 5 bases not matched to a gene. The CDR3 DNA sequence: TGTGCCAGCAGCCCCAGCGGGACCAGCACAGATACGCAGTATTTT. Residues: CASSPSGTSTDTQYF.

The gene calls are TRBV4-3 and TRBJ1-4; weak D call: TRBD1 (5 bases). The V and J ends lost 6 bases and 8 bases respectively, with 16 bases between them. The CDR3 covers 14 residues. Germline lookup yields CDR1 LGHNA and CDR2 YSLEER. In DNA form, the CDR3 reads TGCGCCAGCAGTCCTACTTTGTGGGGGGAAAAACTGTTTTTT. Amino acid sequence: CASSPTLWGEKLFF.

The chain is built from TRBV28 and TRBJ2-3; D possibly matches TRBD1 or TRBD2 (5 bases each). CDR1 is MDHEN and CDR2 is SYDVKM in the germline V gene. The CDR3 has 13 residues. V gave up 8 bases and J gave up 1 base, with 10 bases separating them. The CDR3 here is CASRDGGTDTQYF. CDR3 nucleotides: TGTGCCAGCCGGGACGGGGGCACAGATACGCAGTATTTT.

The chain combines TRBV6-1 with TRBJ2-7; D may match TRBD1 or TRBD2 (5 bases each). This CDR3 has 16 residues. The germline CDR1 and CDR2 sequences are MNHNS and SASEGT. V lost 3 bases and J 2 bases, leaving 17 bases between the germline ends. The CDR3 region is CASSDPGTSQAYEQYF. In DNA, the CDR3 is TGTGCCAGCAGTGACCCCGGGACCTCCCAAGCCTACGAGCAGTACTTC.

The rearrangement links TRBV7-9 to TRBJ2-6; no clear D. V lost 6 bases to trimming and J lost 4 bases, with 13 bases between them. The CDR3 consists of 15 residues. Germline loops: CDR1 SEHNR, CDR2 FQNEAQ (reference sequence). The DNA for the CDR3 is TGTGCCAGCAGTTGGTATTCTACAGGGGCCAACGTCCTGACTTTC. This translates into CASSWYSTGANVLTF.

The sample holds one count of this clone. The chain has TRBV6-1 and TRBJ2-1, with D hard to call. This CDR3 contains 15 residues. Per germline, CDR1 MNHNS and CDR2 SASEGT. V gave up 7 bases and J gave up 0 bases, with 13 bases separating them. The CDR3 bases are TGTGCCAGCATGTCCGTCTCATTCTCCTACAATGAGCAGTTCTTC. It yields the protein CASMSVSFSYNEQFF.

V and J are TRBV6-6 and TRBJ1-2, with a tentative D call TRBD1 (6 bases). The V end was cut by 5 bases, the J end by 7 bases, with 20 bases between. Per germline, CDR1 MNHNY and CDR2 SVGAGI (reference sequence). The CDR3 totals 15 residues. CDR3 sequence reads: CASSGFRGLAGGYTF. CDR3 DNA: TGTGCCAGCAGTGGTTTCAGGGGATTAGCGGGTGGCTACACCTTC.

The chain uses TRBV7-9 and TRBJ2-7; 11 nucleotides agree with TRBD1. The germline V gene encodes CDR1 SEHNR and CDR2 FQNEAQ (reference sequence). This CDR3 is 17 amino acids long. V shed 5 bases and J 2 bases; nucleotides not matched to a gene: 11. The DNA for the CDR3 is TGTGCCAGCAGCGTCCCAACCGGGACAGGGGGGACCTACGAGCAGTACTTC. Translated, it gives CASSVPTGTGGTYEQYF.

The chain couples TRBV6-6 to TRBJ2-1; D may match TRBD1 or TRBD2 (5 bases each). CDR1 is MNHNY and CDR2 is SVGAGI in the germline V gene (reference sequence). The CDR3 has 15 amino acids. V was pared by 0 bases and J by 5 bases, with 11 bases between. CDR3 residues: CASSYSGRVNNEQFF. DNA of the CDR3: TGTGCCAGCAGTTACTCGGGGCGGGTAAACAATGAGCAGTTCTTC.

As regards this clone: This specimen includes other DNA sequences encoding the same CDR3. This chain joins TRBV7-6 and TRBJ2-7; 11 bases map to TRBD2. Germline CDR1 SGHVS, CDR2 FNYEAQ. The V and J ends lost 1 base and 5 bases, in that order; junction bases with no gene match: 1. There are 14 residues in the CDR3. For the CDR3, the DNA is TGTGCCAGCAGCTTAGGACTAGCGGGGCACGAGCAGTACTTC. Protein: CASSLGLAGHEQYF.